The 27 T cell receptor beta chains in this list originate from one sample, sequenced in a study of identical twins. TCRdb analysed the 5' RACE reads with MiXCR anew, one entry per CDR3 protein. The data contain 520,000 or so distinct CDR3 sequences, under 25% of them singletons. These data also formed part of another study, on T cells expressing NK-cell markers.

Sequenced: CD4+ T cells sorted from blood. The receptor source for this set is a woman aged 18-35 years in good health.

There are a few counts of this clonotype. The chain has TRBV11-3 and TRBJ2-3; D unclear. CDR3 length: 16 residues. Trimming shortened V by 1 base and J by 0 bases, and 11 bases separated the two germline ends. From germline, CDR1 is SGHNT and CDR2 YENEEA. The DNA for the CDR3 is TGTGCCAGCAGCTTAGGAGCCTCCCTAAGCACAGATACGCAGTATTTT. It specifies CASSLGASLSTDTQYF.

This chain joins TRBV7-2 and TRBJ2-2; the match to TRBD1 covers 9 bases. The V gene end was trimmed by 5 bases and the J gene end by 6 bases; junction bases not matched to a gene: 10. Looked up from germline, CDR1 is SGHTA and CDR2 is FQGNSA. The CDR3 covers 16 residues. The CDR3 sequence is CASSARTGVVAGELFF. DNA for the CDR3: TGTGCCAGCAGCGCTAGGACAGGGGTAGTGGCCGGGGAGCTGTTTTTT. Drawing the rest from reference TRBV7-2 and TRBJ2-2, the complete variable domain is GAGVSQSPSNKVTEKGKDVELRCDPISGHTALYWYRQSLGQGLEFLIYFQGNSAPDKSGLPSDRFSAERTGGSVSTLTIQRTQQEDSAVYLCASSARTGVVAGELFFGEGSRLTVL.

The chain's CDR3 is CSASMAGYGYTF. In DNA form, the CDR3 reads TGCAGTGCTAGTATGGCTGGCTATGGCTACACCTTC. The rearrangement joins TRBV20-1 to TRBJ1-2; D is uncertain. The germline V and J ends were trimmed by 3 bases and 4 bases, with 9 bases remaining between them. This CDR3 has 12 residues. Germline V gives CDR1 DFQATT, CDR2 SNEGSKA (reference sequence).

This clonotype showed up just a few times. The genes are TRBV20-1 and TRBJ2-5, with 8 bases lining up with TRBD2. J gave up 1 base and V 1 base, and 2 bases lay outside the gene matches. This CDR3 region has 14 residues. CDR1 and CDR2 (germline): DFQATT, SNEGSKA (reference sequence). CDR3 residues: CSARGAGGQETQYF. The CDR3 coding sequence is TGCAGTGCTAGAGGGGCGGGGGGCCAAGAGACCCAGTACTTC.

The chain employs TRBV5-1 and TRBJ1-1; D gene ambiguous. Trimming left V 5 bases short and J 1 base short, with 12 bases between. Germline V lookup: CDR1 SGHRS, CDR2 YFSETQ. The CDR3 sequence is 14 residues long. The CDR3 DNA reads TGCGCCAGCAGTATCTTTGGTAGGAACACTGAAGCTTTCTTT. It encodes CASSIFGRNTEAFF.

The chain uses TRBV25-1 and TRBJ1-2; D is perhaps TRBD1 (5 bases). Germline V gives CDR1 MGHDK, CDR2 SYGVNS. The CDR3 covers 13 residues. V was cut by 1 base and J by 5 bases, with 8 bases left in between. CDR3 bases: TGTGCCAGCAGTGAATTGGGGGTTTATGGCTACACCTTC. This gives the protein CASSELGVYGYTF.

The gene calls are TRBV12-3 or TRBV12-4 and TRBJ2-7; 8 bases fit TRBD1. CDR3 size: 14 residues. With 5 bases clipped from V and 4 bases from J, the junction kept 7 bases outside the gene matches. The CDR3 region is CASSGGTGGYEQYF. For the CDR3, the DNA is TGTGCCAGCAGTGGAGGGACAGGAGGGTACGAGCAGTACTTC.

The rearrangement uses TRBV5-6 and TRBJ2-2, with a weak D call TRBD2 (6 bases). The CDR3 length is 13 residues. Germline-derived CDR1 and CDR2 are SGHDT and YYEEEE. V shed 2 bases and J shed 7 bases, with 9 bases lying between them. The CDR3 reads CASSFRRGGELFF. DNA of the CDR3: TGTGCCAGCAGCTTTCGGAGGGGCGGGGAGCTGTTTTTT.

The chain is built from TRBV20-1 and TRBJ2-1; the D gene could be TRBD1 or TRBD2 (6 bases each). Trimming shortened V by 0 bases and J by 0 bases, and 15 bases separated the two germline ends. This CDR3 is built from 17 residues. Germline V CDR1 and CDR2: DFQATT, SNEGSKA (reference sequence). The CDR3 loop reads CSARDLGGGPSYNEQFF. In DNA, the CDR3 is TGCAGTGCTAGAGATTTAGGAGGGGGGCCCTCCTACAATGAGCAGTTCTTC.

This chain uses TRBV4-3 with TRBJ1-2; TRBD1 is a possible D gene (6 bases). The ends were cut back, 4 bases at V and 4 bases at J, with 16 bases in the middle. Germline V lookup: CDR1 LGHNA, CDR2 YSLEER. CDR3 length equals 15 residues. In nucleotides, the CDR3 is TGCGCCAGCAGCCTCAGGATGAGGGGGGGCTATGGCTACACCTTC. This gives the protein CASSLRMRGGYGYTF.

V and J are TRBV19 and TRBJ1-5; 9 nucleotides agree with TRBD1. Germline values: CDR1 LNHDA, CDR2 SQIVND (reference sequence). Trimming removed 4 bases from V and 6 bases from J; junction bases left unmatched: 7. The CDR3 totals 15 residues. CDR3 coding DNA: TGTGCCAGTAGTAGGGCCGGGACAGGGAGTCAGCCCCAGCATTTT. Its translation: CASSRAGTGSQPQHF.

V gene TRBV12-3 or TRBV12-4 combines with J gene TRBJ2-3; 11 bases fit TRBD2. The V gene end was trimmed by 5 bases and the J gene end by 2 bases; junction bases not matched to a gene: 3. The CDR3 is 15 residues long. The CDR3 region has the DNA TGTGCCAGCAGTCGACTAGCGGGGTACACAGATACGCAGTATTTT. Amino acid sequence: CASSRLAGYTDTQYF.

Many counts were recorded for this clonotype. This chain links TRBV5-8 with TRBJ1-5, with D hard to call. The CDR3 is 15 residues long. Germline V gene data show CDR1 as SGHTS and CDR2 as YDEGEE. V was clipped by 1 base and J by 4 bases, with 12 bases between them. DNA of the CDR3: TGTGCCAGCAGCTTGAACCTTGGCCCTAATCAGCCCCAGCATTTT. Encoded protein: CASSLNLGPNQPQHF.

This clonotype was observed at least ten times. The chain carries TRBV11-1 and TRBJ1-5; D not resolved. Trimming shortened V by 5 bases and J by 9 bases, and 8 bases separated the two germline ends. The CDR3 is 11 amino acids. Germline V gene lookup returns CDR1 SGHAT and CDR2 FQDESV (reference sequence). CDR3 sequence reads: CASSPTWPQHF. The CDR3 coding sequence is TGTGCCAGCAGCCCGACGTGGCCCCAGCATTTT.

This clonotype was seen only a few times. The CDR3 sequence: CASSQDRTGLRETQYF. The CDR3 nucleotides are TGTGCCAGCAGCCAAGACAGGACAGGGCTTCGAGAGACCCAGTACTTC. J is TRBJ2-5 and V is TRBV3-1; 8 bases map to TRBD1. Germline V gene sequence: CDR1 LGHDT, CDR2 YNNKEL (reference sequence). Losses at the gene ends were 0 bases for V and 4 bases for J; bases not matched to a gene: 7. This CDR3 region has 16 residues.

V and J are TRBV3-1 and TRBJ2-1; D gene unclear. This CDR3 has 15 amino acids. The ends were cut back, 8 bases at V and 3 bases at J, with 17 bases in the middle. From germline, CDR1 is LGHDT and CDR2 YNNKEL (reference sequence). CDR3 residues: CASGKWAHGYNEQFF. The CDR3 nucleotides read TGTGCCAGCGGAAAATGGGCCCACGGCTACAATGAGCAGTTCTTC.

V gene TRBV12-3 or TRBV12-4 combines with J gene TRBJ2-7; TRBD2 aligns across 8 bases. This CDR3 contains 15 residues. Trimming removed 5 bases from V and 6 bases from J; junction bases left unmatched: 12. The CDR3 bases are TGTGCCAGCAGTACCTCGGGGGGGAAGGTCGGCGAGCAGTACTTC. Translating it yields CASSTSGGKVGEQYF.

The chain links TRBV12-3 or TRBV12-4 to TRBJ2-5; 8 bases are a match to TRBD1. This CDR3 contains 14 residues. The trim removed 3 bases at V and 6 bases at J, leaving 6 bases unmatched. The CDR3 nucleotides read TGTGCCAGCAGTTTTGTCAGGGGGCTCAAGACCCAGTACTTC. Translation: CASSFVRGLKTQYF.

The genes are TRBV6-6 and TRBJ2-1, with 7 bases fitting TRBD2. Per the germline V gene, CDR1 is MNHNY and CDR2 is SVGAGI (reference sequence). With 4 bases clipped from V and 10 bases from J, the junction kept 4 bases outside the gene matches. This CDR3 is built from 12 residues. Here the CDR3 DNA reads TGTGCCAGCAGTTCCGACGGGGGGGAGCAGTTCTTC. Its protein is CASSSDGGEQFF.

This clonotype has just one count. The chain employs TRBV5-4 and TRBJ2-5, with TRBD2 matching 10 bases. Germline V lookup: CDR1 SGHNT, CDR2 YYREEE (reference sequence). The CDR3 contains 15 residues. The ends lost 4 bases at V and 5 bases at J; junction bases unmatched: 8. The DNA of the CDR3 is TGTGCCAGCAGCCGAAGCGGGGGGGAGTGGGAGACCCAGTACTTC. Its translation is CASSRSGGEWETQYF.

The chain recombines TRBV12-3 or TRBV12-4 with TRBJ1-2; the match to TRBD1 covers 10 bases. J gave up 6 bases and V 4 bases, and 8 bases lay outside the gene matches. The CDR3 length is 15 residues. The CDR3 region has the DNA TGTGCCAGCAGTTCCGCGGGACAGGGGCTTGATGGCTACACCTTC. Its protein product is CASSSAGQGLDGYTF.

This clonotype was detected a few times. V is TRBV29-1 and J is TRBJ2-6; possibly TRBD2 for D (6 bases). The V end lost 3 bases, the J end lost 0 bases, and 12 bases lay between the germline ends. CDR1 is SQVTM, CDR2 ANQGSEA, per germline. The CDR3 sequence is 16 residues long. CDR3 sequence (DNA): TGCAGCGTTGATGGGACTGCAAACTCTGGGGCCAACGTCCTGACTTTC. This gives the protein CSVDGTANSGANVLTF.

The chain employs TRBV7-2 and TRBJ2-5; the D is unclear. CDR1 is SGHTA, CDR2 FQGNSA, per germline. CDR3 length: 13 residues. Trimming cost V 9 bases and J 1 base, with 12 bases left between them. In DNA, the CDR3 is TGTGCCAGTCTCAGATCTGGCCAAGAGACCCAGTACTTC. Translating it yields CASLRSGQETQYF.

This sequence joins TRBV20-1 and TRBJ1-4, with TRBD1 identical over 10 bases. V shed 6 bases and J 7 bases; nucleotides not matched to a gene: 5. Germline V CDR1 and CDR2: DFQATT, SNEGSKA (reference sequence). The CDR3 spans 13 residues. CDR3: CSAGQGGGEKLFF. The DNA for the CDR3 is TGCAGTGCCGGACAGGGGGGGGGTGAAAAACTGTTTTTT.

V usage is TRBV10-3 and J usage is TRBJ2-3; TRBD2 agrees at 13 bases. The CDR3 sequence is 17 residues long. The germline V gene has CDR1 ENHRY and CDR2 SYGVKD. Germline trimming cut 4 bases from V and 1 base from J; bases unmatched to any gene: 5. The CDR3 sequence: CAISVLAGGPGTDTQYF. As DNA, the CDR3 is TGTGCCATCAGTGTACTAGCGGGGGGGCCGGGCACAGATACGCAGTATTTT.

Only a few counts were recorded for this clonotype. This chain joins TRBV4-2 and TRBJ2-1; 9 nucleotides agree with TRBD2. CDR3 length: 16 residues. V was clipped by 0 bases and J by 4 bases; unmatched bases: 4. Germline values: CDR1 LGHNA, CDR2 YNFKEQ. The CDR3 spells CASSQDSSGGYNEQFF. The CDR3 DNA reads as TGTGCCAGCAGCCAAGATTCAAGCGGGGGGTACAATGAGCAGTTCTTC.

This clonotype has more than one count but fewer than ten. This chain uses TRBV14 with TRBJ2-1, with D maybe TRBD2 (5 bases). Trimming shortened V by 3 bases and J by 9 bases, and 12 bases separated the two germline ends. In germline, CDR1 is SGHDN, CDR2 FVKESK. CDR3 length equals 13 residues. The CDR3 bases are TGTGCCAGCAGCCATCGGGTCGGGGTTGAGCAGTTCTTC. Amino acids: CASSHRVGVEQFF.